Listed here are 14 T cell receptor beta chains from one sample, sequenced in a study of blood T cell repertoires in COVID-19. Sequencing used immunoSEQ multiplex PCR; TCRdb keeps in-frame clones, though not all of them. Of approximately 220,000 clones in the sample, roughly 80% were seen once. Sequenced: PBMCs or T cells enriched from blood (not recorded which). The receptor set was obtained from a middle-aged woman who had been exposed to COVID-19.

The rearrangement joins TRBV29-1 to TRBJ1-5; 8 bases are a match to TRBD1. The germline CDR1 and CDR2 sequences are SQVTM and ANQGSEA. Trimming cost V 6 bases and J 5 bases; bases outside gene matches: 6. The CDR3 spans 13 residues. The CDR3 loop is CSVGQGNDQPQHF. In DNA form, the CDR3 reads TGCAGCGTAGGACAGGGAAATGATCAGCCCCAGCATTTT.

This clone showed up just a few times. This rearrangement joins TRBV7-2 to TRBJ1-5; D is ambiguous. From germline, CDR1 is SGHTA and CDR2 FQGNSA. V gave up 5 bases and J gave up 0 bases, with 8 bases separating them. This CDR3 is built from 14 residues. For the CDR3, the DNA is TGTGCCAGCAGCAGCCAAAATAGCAATCAGCCCCAGCATTTT. Protein sequence: CASSSQNSNQPQHF.

The chain is built from TRBV7-6 and TRBJ2-5, with D possibly matching TRBD1 (6 bases). The germline V gene encodes CDR1 SGHVS and CDR2 FNYEAQ. With 0 bases removed from V and 2 bases from J, the gap between germline ends came to 10 bases. The CDR3 consists of 15 residues. This CDR3 reads CASSLAQGSQETQYF. CDR3 nucleotides: TGTGCCAGCAGCTTAGCCCAGGGGTCGCAAGAGACCCAGTACTTC.

This chain joins TRBV7-7 and TRBJ2-7; D not resolved. The CDR3 is made up of 13 amino acids. The V gene lost 0 bases and the J gene lost 5 bases, with 8 bases spanning the gap. Germline assignment: CDR1 SSHAT and CDR2 FNYEAQ (reference sequence). CDR3 residues: CASSLAQSDEQYF. The DNA for the CDR3 is TGTGCCAGCAGCTTAGCGCAGTCAGACGAGCAGTACTTC.

This chain uses TRBV7-6 with TRBJ2-1; tentative D call: TRBD2 (6 bases). This CDR3 contains 14 residues. Trimming stripped 4 bases from V and 6 bases from J, with 13 bases between. The germline CDR1 and CDR2 sequences are SGHVS and FNYEAQ. The CDR3 protein is CASSWKQEGNEQFF. The CDR3, as DNA: TGTGCCAGCAGCTGGAAACAGGAGGGCAATGAGCAGTTCTTC.

The V and J genes are TRBV19 and TRBJ1-1; D unresolved. CDR1 is LNHDA and CDR2 is SQIVND in the germline V gene (reference sequence). The CDR3 runs 13 residues. The V and J ends lost 3 bases and 0 bases respectively, with 5 bases between them. CDR3 coding DNA: TGTGCCAGTAGTATGAGGATGAACACTGAAGCTTTCTTT. This sequence encodes CASSMRMNTEAFF. The entire variable domain, with the rest obtained from reference TRBV19 and TRBJ1-1, is as follows: DGGITQSPKYLFRKEGQNVTLSCEQNLNHDAMYWYRQDPGQGLRLIYYSQIVNDFQKGDIAEGYSVSREKKESFPLTVTSAQKNPTAFYLCASSMRMNTEAFFGQGTRLTVV.

This CDR3 reads CASTSIWTSGPETQYF. In nucleotides, the CDR3 is TGTGCCAGCACCTCAATATGGACTAGCGGCCCCGAGACCCAGTACTTC. The chain is built from TRBV3-1 (or the pseudogene TRBV3-2) and TRBJ2-5; TRBD2 matches at 10 bases. CDR1 and CDR2 from the germline V gene are LGHDT and YNNKEL (reference sequence). The CDR3 covers 16 residues. V was clipped by 7 bases and J by 5 bases; unmatched bases: 13.

The V and J genes are TRBV5-6 and TRBJ2-7; 8 bases align to TRBD2. The CDR3 loop spans 17 amino acids. Germline CDR1 reads SGHDT; CDR2 reads YYEEEE. The V and J ends lost 0 bases and 0 bases, in that order; junction bases with no gene match: 8. The CDR3: CASSLGISGASSYEQYF. In DNA, the CDR3 is TGTGCCAGCAGCTTGGGGATTAGCGGGGCGAGCTCCTACGAGCAGTACTTC.

The J gene is TRBJ2-5, the V gene TRBV7-9; 7 bases map to TRBD2. Trimming took 3 bases from V and 4 from J; bases not matched to a gene: 5. Germline V gene lookup returns CDR1 SEHNR and CDR2 FQNEAQ (reference sequence). The CDR3 is 14 amino acids. DNA of the CDR3: TGTGCCAGCAGCTTTGGAGCGGGGACAGAGACCCAGTACTTC. It is translated as CASSFGAGTETQYF.

The chain links TRBV9 to TRBJ2-5; TRBD2 is a possible D gene (5 bases). The germline V and J ends were trimmed by 3 bases and 0 bases, with 12 bases remaining between them. The CDR3 length is 15 residues. Germline V gene sequence: CDR1 SGDLS, CDR2 YYNGEE. This CDR3 reads CASSATTGYQETQYF. CDR3 DNA sequence: TGTGCCAGCAGCGCCACGACGGGGTACCAAGAGACCCAGTACTTC.

The CDR3, as DNA: TGTGCCAGTAGTATGGCGGAGGGAGGAGACGTGTGGGGCTACACCTTC. This encodes CASSMAEGGDVWGYTF. The V call is TRBV19, the J call TRBJ1-2; D not certain. Trimming shortened V by 3 bases and J by 8 bases, and 22 bases separated the two germline ends. Germline-derived CDR1 and CDR2 are LNHDA and SQIVND (reference sequence). This CDR3 region has 16 residues.

The V and J genes are TRBV19 and TRBJ2-7, with 8 bases matching TRBD1. V shed 5 bases and J 3 bases; nucleotides not matched to a gene: 9. This CDR3 has 15 residues. CDR1 and CDR2 from the germline V gene are LNHDA and SQIVND (reference sequence). CDR3 nucleotides: TGTGCCAGTAGTTGGGGTGGTGGACAGGGCTACGAGCAGTACTTC. This encodes CASSWGGGQGYEQYF.

The CDR3 reads CASSLQWASGRGELFF. Here the CDR3 DNA reads TGTGCCAGCAGCCTTCAATGGGCCTCCGGCAGGGGGGAGCTGTTTTTT. This chain joins TRBV3-1 (or the pseudogene TRBV3-2) and TRBJ2-2; D is ambiguous. The CDR3 consists of 16 residues. Trimming removed 4 bases from V and 8 bases from J, with 20 bases in between. CDR1 LGHDT and CDR2 YNNKEL come from the germline V gene (reference sequence).

The gene calls are TRBV9 and TRBJ1-5, with a weak D call TRBD1 (6 bases). The CDR3 is 15 amino acids. CDR1 and CDR2 from the germline V gene are SGDLS and YYNGEE. Trimming took off 3 bases at V and 0 bases at J, with 10 bases between the two ends. The CDR3 nucleotides read TGTGCCAGCAGCGGGACAGAGTATAGCAATCAGCCCCAGCATTTT. Translating it yields CASSGTEYSNQPQHF. The full variable domain, rest sourced from reference TRBV9 and TRBJ1-5, is DSGVTQTPKHLITATGQRVTLRCSPRSGDLSVYWYQQSLDQGLQFLIQYYNGEERAKGNILERFSAQQFPDLHSELNLSSLELGDSALYFCASSGTEYSNQPQHFGDGTRLSIL.